One TCR beta chain is described in this entry. Its target is unknown. The data belong to a study of Ad26.COV2.S vaccination and SARS-CoV-2 variants. The CDR3 extends over 18 amino acids. V was trimmed by 0 bases and J by 0 bases, leaving 15 bases between them. CDR1 LGHNA and CDR2 YNFKEQ come from the germline V gene. General study results and limits: The breadth of spike-specific CD8+ and CD4+ T cell responses after vaccination was reportedly substantial. Assessments of TCR breadth and depth may have underestimated the total T cell responses. Non-spike TCR breadth showed similarity between vaccine and placebo recipients. Vaccinated individuals (as opposed to placebo recipients) had higher spike-specific TCR breadth.

Assay: immunoSEQ multiplex PCR; the TCRdb copy retains only in-frame clones and omits some. Here the sample spans roughly 180,000 clones, around nine tenths being singletons. The TCR sequence derives from a human donor who had recovered from COVID-19. Sequencing was performed on peripheral blood, taken after recovery from COVID-19. The chain combines TRBV4-2 with TRBJ1-5; D may be TRBD1 (5 bases). The DNA of the CDR3 is TGTGCCAGCAGCCAAGAGGAGGGGCACTTGTATAGCAATCAGCCCCAGCATTTT. The encoded protein is CASSQEEGHLYSNQPQHF.